Listed here are 13 T cell receptor beta chains from one sample, sequenced in a study of T-cell reconstitution after alpha-beta-depleted transplantation in children. Preparing the TCRbeta library involved the use of unique molecular identifiers. MiXCR, run by TCRdb on the PCR reads, gives a single entry per CDR3 protein. The sample lists about 980,000 distinct CDR3 sequences; less than 30% were seen once. This sample comprised PBMCs, mostly from graft donor cells, obtained 360 days after TCRalphabeta/CD19-depleted stem cell transplant. The source of these receptors is a boy younger than two who had a stem cell transplant for SCID, so the T cells may come from the graft donor.

This clonotype was seen only a few times. V is TRBV4-1 and J is TRBJ2-3; D is undetermined. V lost 2 bases, J lost 5 bases, and 17 bases lay in between. The CDR3 runs 16 residues. Germline-derived CDR1 and CDR2 are MGHRA and YSYEKL. CDR3 DNA: TGCGCCAGCAGCCAAAATGTACGGTTTGATTTAGATACGCAGTATTTT. Residues: CASSQNVRFDLDTQYF.

CDR3 loop: CASSRGQLTGELFF. The CDR3 DNA sequence: TGTGCCAGCTCACGGGGACAGCTCACCGGGGAGCTGTTTTTT. The chain recombines TRBV18 with TRBJ2-2; TRBD1 matches 7 bases. Germline V CDR1 and CDR2: KGHSH, LQKENI. The V and J ends lost 4 bases and 4 bases, in that order; junction bases with no gene match: 3. There are 14 residues in the CDR3.

The chain is built from TRBV6-5 and TRBJ2-5; 7 bases are shared with TRBD1. Germline V gene lookup returns CDR1 MNHEY and CDR2 SVGAGI. The junction had 7 bases not matched to a gene; V was cut back by 2 bases and J by 4 bases. This CDR3 is built from 15 residues. CDR3 bases: TGTGCCAGCAGTTACCCAGGAGCAGGGGGAGAGACCCAGTACTTC. Protein sequence: CASSYPGAGGETQYF.

This chain connects TRBV20-1 to TRBJ2-1, with D uncertain. V was trimmed by 3 bases and J by 8 bases, leaving 11 bases between them. CDR3 length: 12 amino acids. The germline V gene encodes CDR1 DFQATT and CDR2 SNEGSKA (reference sequence). CDR3 in DNA: TGCAGTGCTAGCTCCCACTTCGATGAGCAGTTCTTC. Amino acids: CSASSHFDEQFF.

J is TRBJ2-3 and V is TRBV11-2, with D perhaps matching TRBD2 (5 bases). The CDR3 is 18 amino acids. Germline V CDR1 and CDR2: SGHAT, FQNNGV. Trimming removed 1 base at V and 4 bases at J, with 21 bases between. The CDR3 DNA sequence: TGTGCCAGCAGCTTAGGGGCCCGGGAAGCCAGGTCTTCAGATACGCAGTATTTT. This encodes CASSLGAREARSSDTQYF.

This clonotype showed up just a few times. The chain carries TRBV7-2 and TRBJ2-5, with 12 bases fitting TRBD2. In germline, CDR1 is SGHTA, CDR2 FQGNSA. The V segment lost 5 bases and the J segment 4 bases; nucleotides outside the gene matches: 5. CDR3 length: 15 amino acids. The CDR3 coding sequence is TGTGCCAGCAGCCCCTCACTAGCGGGGGGAGAGACCCAGTACTTC. This sequence encodes CASSPSLAGGETQYF.

The chain recombines TRBV11-2 with TRBJ1-2, with D hard to call. The length of the CDR3 is 14 residues. Trimming pared 0 bases from V and 8 bases from J, leaving 13 bases between. CDR1 and CDR2 from the germline V gene are SGHAT and FQNNGV. The chain's CDR3 is CASSLEGSMWGYTF. The CDR3 region has the DNA TGTGCCAGCAGCTTAGAAGGCAGTATGTGGGGCTACACCTTC.

This chain links TRBV28 with TRBJ2-7, with D tentatively TRBD1 (5 bases). V shed 2 bases and J shed 2 bases, with 16 bases lying between them. The CDR3 spans 16 residues. Germline assignment: CDR1 MDHEN and CDR2 SYDVKM. The CDR3 region has the DNA TGTGCCAGCAGTTTAGGCACCGGGCAGGGAACCTACGAGCAGTACTTC. This codes for CASSLGTGQGTYEQYF. Supplemented by reference TRBV28 and TRBJ2-7, the full variable domain reads DVKVTQSSRYLVKRTGEKVFLECVQDMDHENMFWYRQDPGLGLRLIYFSYDVKMKEKGDIPEGYSVSREKKERFSLILESASTNQTSMYLCASSLGTGQGTYEQYFGPGTRLTVT.

This clonotype was counted a few times. The V call is TRBV5-5, the J call TRBJ2-7; D may be TRBD1 (6 bases). CDR1 SGHKS and CDR2 YYEKEE come from the germline V gene (reference sequence). V was clipped by 0 bases and J by 3 bases, with 13 bases between them. This CDR3 has 15 residues. CDR3 nucleotide sequence: TGTGCCAGCAGCTTGGCAGGACAGACCTACTACGAGCAGTACTTC. Amino acid sequence: CASSLAGQTYYEQYF.

The chain employs TRBV20-1 and TRBJ2-7, with 10 bases matching TRBD1. CDR1 and CDR2 from the germline V gene are DFQATT and SNEGSKA (reference sequence). The CDR3 has 12 residues. J gave up 6 bases and V 6 bases, and 5 bases lay outside the gene matches. The CDR3 is CSALRTGGEQYF. Here the CDR3 DNA reads TGCAGTGCCTTACGGACAGGGGGCGAGCAGTACTTC.

This clonotype was observed a few times. The chain has TRBV18 and TRBJ2-5; D gene unclear. Trimming took off 5 bases at V and 5 bases at J, with 21 bases between the two ends. The CDR3 loop spans 16 amino acids. The germline V gene has CDR1 KGHSH and CDR2 LQKENI. CDR3 DNA sequence: TGTGCCAGCTCAGGTTTTCGAGTCGGACCGGAGGAGACCCAGTACTTC. This translates into CASSGFRVGPEETQYF. Complete variable domain (other parts from reference TRBV18 and TRBJ2-5): NAGVMQNPRHLVRRRGQEARLRCSPMKGHSHVYWYRQLPEEGLKFMVYLQKENIIDESGMPKERFSAEFPKEGPSILRIQQVVRGDSAAYFCASSGFRVGPEETQYFGPGTRLLVL.

The genes are TRBV25-1 and TRBJ2-7; 12 positions agree with TRBD2. The germline gives CDR1 MGHDK, CDR2 SYGVNS. The CDR3 consists of 17 residues. J was trimmed by 3 bases and V by 3 bases; bases with no gene match: 9. CDR3 nucleotides: TGTGCCAGCAGTGACCGCATCGGACTAGCGGGGATCTACGAGCAGTACTTC. As protein: CASSDRIGLAGIYEQYF.

This clonotype came up a few times. The chain recombines TRBV20-1 with TRBJ2-2, with 9 bases identical to TRBD2. V lost 3 bases to trimming and J lost 2 bases; unmatched junction nucleotides: 4. CDR3 length equals 15 residues. Germline assignment: CDR1 DFQATT and CDR2 SNEGSKA (reference sequence). CDR3 loop: CSASQRGANTGELFF. Here the CDR3 DNA reads TGCAGTGCTAGCCAGCGGGGGGCCAACACCGGGGAGCTGTTTTTT.